A selection of T cell receptor beta chains follows, all from one sample in a study of blood T cell repertoires in COVID-19. Assay used: immunoSEQ multiplex PCR; TCRdb lists only in-frame clones, some missing. The sample includes about 260,000 clones, approximately 80% of them seen just once. Sequencing was carried out using peripheral blood. These TCRs come from a human donor in a cohort sampled during active COVID-19. CDR3s include the opening cysteine and the closing phenylalanine or tryptophan. Each record gives: clone size, V gene, D gene, CDR3 protein. A D gene is named only where the DNA matches it firmly. Size is omitted from some rows. Given values are once, few, many or a class for expanded clones.

size: .
V: TRBV6-5
D: .
CDR3: CASTGRGSSYNEQFF

size: once
V: TRBV7-8
D: TRBD2
CDR3: CASSTIWTSWTDTQYF

size: .
V: TRBV6-5
D: TRBD1
CDR3: CASRNRGQTNEKLFF

size: once
V: TRBV6-5
D: .
CDR3: CATSQGGLAKNIQYF

size: .
V: TRBV27
D: .
CDR3: CASSLRTGDSELHGYTF

size: .
V: TRBV7-3
D: .
CDR3: CASSERSTDTQYF

size: .
V: TRBV7-3
D: .
CDR3: CASSLYEGGGRFF

size: .
V: TRBV7-2
D: .
CDR3: CASSLAQFTEAFF

size: .
V: TRBV18
D: TRBD1
CDR3: CASSRSDRYQETQYF

size: .
V: TRBV19
D: .
CDR3: CASSIGGSTGELFF

size: .
V: TRBV9
D: .
CDR3: CASTPGGYSFTDTQYF

size: .
V: TRBV29-1
D: .
CDR3: CSVRKAGYEKLFF

size: once
V: TRBV7-2
D: TRBD1
CDR3: CASSPRYWDRSYEQYF

size: many
V: TRBV7-3
D: TRBD1
CDR3: CASSLLQGTRDEQFF

size: .
V: TRBV12-3/TRBV12-4
D: .
CDR3: CASSLVAGREAFF

size: .
V: TRBV6-2/TRBV6-3
D: .
CDR3: CASSPSVAGGEAFF

size: once
V: TRBV18
D: .
CDR3: CASSAYSTDTQYF

size: .
V: TRBV29-1
D: TRBD1
CDR3: CSVLRDRGVHGYTF

size: .
V: TRBV29-1
D: .
CDR3: CSVDRGHEQYF

size: .
V: TRBV29-1
D: .
CDR3: CSVEWEGGAMNTEAFF

size: .
V: TRBV5-6
D: TRBD2
CDR3: CASSLETSGSYTGELFF

size: .
V: TRBV18
D: TRBD1
CDR3: CASSPETGDYGYTF

size: .
V: TRBV12-3/TRBV12-4
D: .
CDR3: CASSRTVQETQYF

size: .
V: TRBV28
D: .
CDR3: CASSVGPGRALHF